The present entry profiles one T cell receptor (beta chain) with its context. This clonotype was observed a few times. The antigen it recognizes is unknown. No quality values exist for individual bases; no much larger clone is one base distant. This sample stems from a study of response to subunit inactivated influenza vaccine (dated by TCRdb to 2017 to 2018). Background for the entire study: To follow how T cells responded to a trivalent subunit inactivated influenza vaccine, the researchers relied on deep quantitative profiling of the T cell receptor repertoire.

Relative to germline, V is 3 bases shorter and J is 8 bases shorter, with 11 bases between their ends. The CDR3, from cysteine to phenylalanine, totals 13 residues. Of all the DNA, just the CDR3 is kept, 39 bases in frame from base 1. Looking up the germline V gene (reference sequence) yields CDR1 LGHDT and CDR2 YNNKEL. The library was prepared using RT-PCR. Sequenced on an Illumina HiSeq 2500. The raw public reads went through TCRdb reprocessing: fastp at Q25, MiXCR clone calling, in-frame beta chains kept. Here each entry gathers all rows of one CDR3 protein and keeps the most common genes and DNA. In all, the sample holds around 480,000 distinct CDR3 sequences, and approximately 11% of those were seen once. The top ten clones comprise over 9.5% of the sample. Sample time point, as interpreted from the label and publication: approximately 45 days after influenza vaccine administration. Study-level results and caveats: According to the authors, only a limited number of new T cells may be recruited by each seasonal influenza vaccination.

The chain employs TRBV3-1 and TRBJ1-5, with an unclear D gene assignment. The sequencing here drew on PBMCs from blood, taken about 6 weeks after vaccination. This TCR was recovered from a middle-aged man who received an inactivated influenza vaccine. Donor details come from another sample of the same person, matched by shared clones. The nucleotide sequence is TGTGCCAGCAGCCAGAACGAGGTAGAGCCCCAGCATTTT. It encodes CASSQNEVEPQHF.